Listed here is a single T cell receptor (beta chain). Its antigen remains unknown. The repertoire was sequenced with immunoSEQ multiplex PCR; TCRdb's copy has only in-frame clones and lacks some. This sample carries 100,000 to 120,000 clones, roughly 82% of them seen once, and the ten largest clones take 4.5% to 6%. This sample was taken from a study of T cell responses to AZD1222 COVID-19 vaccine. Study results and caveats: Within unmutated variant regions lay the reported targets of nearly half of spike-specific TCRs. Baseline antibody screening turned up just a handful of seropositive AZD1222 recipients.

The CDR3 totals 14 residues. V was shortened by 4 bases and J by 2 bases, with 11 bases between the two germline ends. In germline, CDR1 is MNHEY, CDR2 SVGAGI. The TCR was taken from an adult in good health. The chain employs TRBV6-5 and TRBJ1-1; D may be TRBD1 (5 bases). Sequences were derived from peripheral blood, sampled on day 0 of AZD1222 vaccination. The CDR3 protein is CASSSGTANTEAFF. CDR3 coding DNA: TGTGCCAGCAGTTCCGGGACGGCCAACACTGAAGCTTTCTTT.